This T cell receptor (beta chain) is drawn from a study of cytomegalovirus exposure and HLA in healthy donors. Study-wide points: Most TCR sequences were uncommon, yet certain public TCRs appeared in many donors.

The study ran its PCR with 60 Vbeta and 13 Jbeta primers. Clones were sequenced by immunoSEQ multiplex PCR, and TCRdb holds only the in-frame ones, with some missing. The table has 100,000 to 150,000 clones, 70% to 90% seen once. V shed 5 bases and J 4 bases; nucleotides not matched to a gene: 13. The CDR3 has 16 amino acids. The germline gives CDR1 MNHEY, CDR2 SMNVEV (reference sequence). As for this clone: Its specificity is not known.

The sample consisted of PBMCs. The sequence was collected from a man aged 35 to 55 in good health and CMV-seronegative. The genes are TRBV27 and TRBJ2-7; 8 nucleotides line up with TRBD1. CDR3: CASSPGQGRMAYEQYF. In nucleotides, the CDR3 is TGTGCCAGCAGTCCCGGACAGGGAAGGATGGCTTACGAGCAGTACTTC.